A single sample gave rise to the 26 T cell receptor beta chains below, sequenced in a study of cytomegalovirus exposure and HLA in healthy donors. The primer mix had 60 Vbeta and 13 Jbeta primers. Using immunoSEQ multiplex PCR, the repertoire was profiled, and TCRdb retains in-frame clones only, with some absent. Of more than 130,000 clones in the sample, around 78% are singletons; the top ten hold 2.8%. The sequenced sample was PBMCs. The receptor source for this set is a male donor in good health and CMV-seronegative.

The chain combines TRBV5-1 with TRBJ1-4; TRBD1 might be the D (5 bases). Germline values: CDR1 SGHRS, CDR2 YFSETQ. This CDR3 has 18 residues. The germline V and J ends were trimmed by 4 bases and 0 bases, with 19 bases remaining between them. DNA for the CDR3: TGCGCCAGCAGCCGACTTATGACAGAAGTTGCAACTAATGAAAAACTGTTTTTT. Translating it yields CASSRLMTEVATNEKLFF.

V gene TRBV5-4 combines with J gene TRBJ2-6, with 7 nucleotides matching TRBD1. The CDR3 is 18 amino acids. Germline values: CDR1 SGHNT, CDR2 YYREEE (reference sequence). V shed 4 bases, J shed 0 bases, and the junction held 10 bases outside the gene matches. DNA of the CDR3: TGTGCCAGCAGCGTGCGACAGGGAATGCTCTCTGGGGCCAACGTCCTGACTTTC. Translation gives CASSVRQGMLSGANVLTF.

J is TRBJ2-3 and V is TRBV9, with D possibly TRBD2 on 6 matching bases. CDR3 length: 15 amino acids. Germline lookup yields CDR1 SGDLS and CDR2 YYNGEE. Trimming pared 2 bases from V and 5 bases from J, leaving 15 bases between. The CDR3 loop reads CASSVRALGGDTQYF. The DNA for the CDR3 is TGTGCCAGCAGCGTCCGGGCCCTCGGGGGAGATACGCAGTATTTT.

This clone was detected only once. The chain employs TRBV10-2 and TRBJ2-3, with TRBD1 as a possible D gene (6 bases). The CDR3 loop spans 13 amino acids. Trimming took off 6 bases at V and 4 bases at J, with 11 bases between the two ends. Per the germline V gene, CDR1 is WSHSY and CDR2 is SAAADI. The CDR3 spells CASSLGGPDTQYF. The DNA for the CDR3 is TGCGCCAGCAGCCTAGGGGGACCAGATACGCAGTATTTT.

This clone was observed a handful of times. The CDR3 nucleotides are TGTGCCAGCTCACCACGTCGGCAACGTGCTGGACAAATGAACACTGAAGCTTTCTTT. As protein: CASSPRRQRAGQMNTEAFF. The chain combines TRBV18 with TRBJ1-1; the D gene is possibly TRBD1 (5 bases). Trimming cost V 1 base and J 0 bases, with 21 bases left between them. This CDR3 region has 19 residues. Germline V gives CDR1 KGHSH, CDR2 LQKENI.

The chain recombines TRBV29-1 with TRBJ1-5; a weak D match, TRBD1 (6 bases). CDR3 length: 14 amino acids. In germline, CDR1 is SQVTM, CDR2 ANQGSEA. Between the trimmed V and J ends, which lost 6 bases and 5 bases, there was a span of 17 bases. CDR3 coding DNA: TGCAGCGTGGGGGCCGGGTCAGGAGATCAGCCCCAGCATTTT. It specifies CSVGAGSGDQPQHF.

This chain joins TRBV6-5 and TRBJ1-2; D gene uncertain. The germline CDR1 and CDR2 sequences are MNHEY and SVGAGI. Trimming pared 2 bases from V and 4 bases from J, leaving 11 bases between. The CDR3 has 14 amino acids. CDR3 bases: TGTGCCAGCAGTTACCTTCGCCCGGTCTATGGCTACACCTTC. This encodes CASSYLRPVYGYTF.

The chain has TRBV6-5 and TRBJ1-1, with 10 bases aligning to TRBD1. This CDR3 spans 14 amino acids. Trimming took 7 bases from V and 5 from J; bases not matched to a gene: 7. In germline, CDR1 is MNHEY, CDR2 SVGAGI. The CDR3 loop is CASIDDRGHTEAFF. DNA for the CDR3: TGTGCCAGCATCGACGACAGGGGGCATACTGAAGCTTTCTTT.

The rearrangement joins TRBV6-5 to TRBJ2-5; D is perhaps TRBD2 (5 bases). The J call may not be correct, given that the DNA end is closer to TRBJ2-7. Germline CDR1 reads MNHEY; CDR2 reads SVGAGI. The CDR3 runs 11 residues. The CDR3 DNA sequence: TGTGCCAGCAACCGGGGAGACGAGCAGTACTTC. This translates into CASNRGDEQYF.

The gene calls are TRBV5-1 and TRBJ2-3; 8 bases agree with TRBD1. The germline V gene encodes CDR1 SGHRS and CDR2 YFSETQ. J was trimmed by 4 bases and V by 4 bases; bases with no gene match: 2. The CDR3 loop spans 13 amino acids. The CDR3 nucleotides are TGCGCCAGCAGCGAGACAGGGGCAGATACGCAGTATTTT. Translation gives CASSETGADTQYF.

This CDR3 is CASSPKGAGGSLYNEQFF. The DNA for the CDR3 is TGTGCCAGCAGTCCCAAGGGGGCGGGAGGTTCGCTTTACAATGAGCAGTTCTTC. The V gene is TRBV27, the J gene TRBJ2-1; possibly TRBD2 for D (8 bases). CDR3 length: 18 residues. CDR1 and CDR2 (germline): MNHEY, SMNVEV (reference sequence). Trimming pared 5 bases from V and 4 bases from J, leaving 24 bases between.

CDR3 region: CASSYSPMRGETQYF. The DNA for the CDR3 is TGTGCCAGCAGTTACTCCCCCATGAGGGGGGAGACCCAGTACTTC. The chain links TRBV6-5 to TRBJ2-5; D may be TRBD1 (6 bases). Germline V CDR1 and CDR2: MNHEY, SVGAGI. V was shortened by 0 bases and J by 5 bases, with 13 bases between the two germline ends. This CDR3 is 15 amino acids long.

The rearrangement joins TRBV11-3 to TRBJ2-2; D is uncertain. V gave up 10 bases and J gave up 0 bases, with 15 bases separating them. This CDR3 comprises 15 residues. Per the germline V gene, CDR1 is SGHNT and CDR2 is YENEEA. Here the CDR3 reads CATAVGAANTGELFF. The DNA for the CDR3 is TGTGCCACCGCTGTCGGCGCGGCGAACACCGGGGAGCTGTTTTTT.

CDR3 nucleotides: TGTGCCACCAGCAGAGTAGCGGGGGCCCGGGGAGATACGCAGTATTTT. It is translated as CATSRVAGARGDTQYF. The chain links TRBV15 to TRBJ2-3; 9 nucleotides align to TRBD2. CDR3 size: 16 residues. Germline V lookup: CDR1 LNHNV, CDR2 YYDKDF (reference sequence). J gave up 5 bases and V 1 base, and 7 bases lay outside the gene matches.

This chain connects TRBV10-3 to TRBJ2-5; tentative D call: TRBD2 (6 bases). The CDR3 consists of 14 residues. Trimming pared 6 bases from V and 3 bases from J, leaving 14 bases between. Germline V lookup: CDR1 ENHRY, CDR2 SYGVKD. The CDR3 sequence: CAISFGTGEETQYF. The CDR3 DNA sequence: TGTGCCATCAGCTTCGGGACGGGGGAAGAGACCCAGTACTTC.

As regards this clone: Compared with germline, one end of the junction differs, possibly owing to a read error. This chain connects TRBV9 to TRBJ1-4; the D is unclear. CDR1 and CDR2 (germline): SGDLS, YYNGEE. The CDR3 is 15 amino acids. CDR3 amino acids: CSSSVVGTRGEKLFF. DNA for the CDR3: TGTTCCAGCAGCGTAGTAGGAACCCGAGGTGAAAAACTGTTTTTT.

This chain uses TRBV7-9 with TRBJ1-5; 8 nucleotides line up with TRBD1. With V trimmed by 1 base and J by 3 bases, 8 bases remained unmatched. Per germline, CDR1 SEHNR and CDR2 FQNEAQ (reference sequence). The CDR3 loop spans 17 amino acids. CDR3 region: CASSLEGVRGHNQPQHF. The DNA for the CDR3 is TGTGCCAGCAGCTTAGAGGGGGTCAGGGGGCACAATCAGCCCCAGCATTTT. Using reference TRBV7-9 and TRBJ1-5 for the parts outside the CDR3, the full variable domain is DTGVSQNPRHKITKRGQNVTFRCDPISEHNRLYWYRQTLGQGPEFLTYFQNEAQLEKSRLLSDRFSAERPKGSFSTLEIQRTEQGDSAMYLCASSLEGVRGHNQPQHFGDGTRLSIL.

This clone came up a few times. V usage is TRBV7-9 and J usage is TRBJ1-1, with D maybe TRBD1 (5 bases). Between the trimmed V and J ends, which lost 1 base and 11 bases, there was a span of 11 bases. Germline values: CDR1 SEHNR, CDR2 FQNEAQ (reference sequence). The CDR3 is made up of 12 amino acids. CDR3 sequence: CASSLGPGWAFF. CDR3 in DNA: TGTGCCAGCAGCTTAGGTCCAGGGTGGGCTTTCTTT.

This chain uses TRBV27 with TRBJ1-5, with a tentative D call TRBD1 (6 bases). The CDR3 is made up of 14 amino acids. Trimming left V 4 bases short and J 5 bases short, with 12 bases between. Germline V lookup: CDR1 MNHEY, CDR2 SMNVEV (reference sequence). In nucleotides, the CDR3 is TGTGCCAGCAGTTCCAGGGGAGTTGATCAGCCCCAGCATTTT. As protein: CASSSRGVDQPQHF.

The rearrangement joins TRBV9 to TRBJ2-5; TRBD2 agrees at 7 bases. V shed 0 bases and J 5 bases; nucleotides not matched to a gene: 7. Looked up from germline, CDR1 is SGDLS and CDR2 is YYNGEE. This CDR3 contains 15 residues. This chain's CDR3 is CASSVASGRLETQYF. CDR3 in DNA: TGTGCCAGCAGCGTAGCTAGCGGTAGGTTGGAGACCCAGTACTTC.

The genes are TRBV6-4 and TRBJ2-7; possible D gene TRBD1, 6 bases. Trimming pared 8 bases from V and 10 bases from J, leaving 24 bases between. Looked up from germline, CDR1 is MRHNA and CDR2 is SNTAGT. This CDR3 is 14 amino acids long. The CDR3 coding sequence is TGTGCCAGCCTAAGGGATTGGACAGAACCCCCACAGTACTTC. It codes for CASLRDWTEPPQYF.

This clone has just one count. The chain links TRBV9 to TRBJ2-7, with 12 positions matching TRBD2. Germline CDR1 reads SGDLS; CDR2 reads YYNGEE. The J segment lost 3 bases and the V segment lost 4 bases, leaving 8 bases of the junction unmatched. The CDR3 totals 16 residues. CDR3 DNA: TGTGCCAGCAGCCCCAGACTAGCGGGAGCCGGCTACGAGCAGTACTTC. This sequence encodes CASSPRLAGAGYEQYF.

This chain uses TRBV9 with TRBJ2-5; TRBD2 matches at 12 bases. Losses at the gene ends were 4 bases for V and 5 bases for J; bases not matched to a gene: 6. Germline CDR1 is SGDLS and CDR2 is YYNGEE. There are 15 residues in the CDR3. The CDR3 region has the DNA TGTGCCAGCAGCAATCCGGGACTAGCGGGCGAGACCCAGTACTTC. Translation gives CASSNPGLAGETQYF.

This clone was seen a handful of times. The J gene is TRBJ1-4, the V gene TRBV6-5, with a tentative D call TRBD1 (5 bases). This CDR3 contains 15 residues. The ends were cut back, 6 bases at V and 8 bases at J, with 19 bases in the middle. The germline V gene has CDR1 MNHEY and CDR2 SVGAGI. DNA for the CDR3: TGTGCCAGCAGCTCCGGCGGGGGGGTGGGAGAAAAACTGTTTTTT. It codes for CASSSGGGVGEKLFF.

CDR3 coding DNA: TGTGCCAGCAGTGAACGTAGCACCACAGATACGCAGTATTTT. Protein product: CASSERSTTDTQYF. The chain is built from TRBV2 and TRBJ2-3; no firm D call. Trimming took 2 bases from V and 2 from J, leaving 8 bases between them. CDR1 SNHLY and CDR2 FYNNEI come from the germline V gene. The CDR3 has 14 residues.

V and J are TRBV30 and TRBJ1-4; weak D call: TRBD1 (6 bases). V was clipped by 3 bases and J by 8 bases, with 10 bases between them. This CDR3 is 12 amino acids long. Germline V gene data show CDR1 as GTSNPN and CDR2 as SVGIG (reference sequence). This chain's CDR3 is CAWRGGGEKLFF. Here the CDR3 DNA reads TGTGCCTGGAGAGGGGGGGGAGAAAAACTGTTTTTT. Filled out from reference TRBV30 and TRBJ1-4, the complete variable domain reads SQTIHQWPATLVQPVGSPLSLECTVEGTSNPNLYWYRQAAGRGLQLLFYSVGIGQISSEVPQNLSASRPQDRQFILSSKKLLLSDSGFYLCAWRGGGEKLFFGSGTQLSVL.